This TCR beta chain was obtained from a study of blood T cell repertoires in COVID-19. Clones were read by immunoSEQ multiplex PCR, and TCRdb kept only the in-frame ones, dropping some. The sample has tens of thousands of clones, approximately 84% seen once. The CDR3 totals 16 residues. Trimming cost V 5 bases and J 3 bases; bases outside gene matches: 9. CDR1 LNHDA and CDR2 SQIVND come from the germline V gene (reference sequence). The chain has TRBV19 and TRBJ2-3; TRBD2 aligns across 9 bases. The TCR sequence derives from a man in his 60s with acute or convalescent COVID-19. The material sequenced was peripheral blood. CDR3 bases: TGTGCCAGTAGTGCTCCGGGACTAGCAGCGACAGATACGCAGTATTTT. This sequence encodes CASSAPGLAATDTQYF. Full variable domain (outside the CDR3, taken from reference TRBV19 and TRBJ2-3): DGGITQSPKYLFRKEGQNVTLSCEQNLNHDAMYWYRQDPGQGLRLIYYSQIVNDFQKGDIAEGYSVSREKKESFPLTVTSAQKNPTAFYLCASSAPGLAATDTQYFGPGTRLTVL.